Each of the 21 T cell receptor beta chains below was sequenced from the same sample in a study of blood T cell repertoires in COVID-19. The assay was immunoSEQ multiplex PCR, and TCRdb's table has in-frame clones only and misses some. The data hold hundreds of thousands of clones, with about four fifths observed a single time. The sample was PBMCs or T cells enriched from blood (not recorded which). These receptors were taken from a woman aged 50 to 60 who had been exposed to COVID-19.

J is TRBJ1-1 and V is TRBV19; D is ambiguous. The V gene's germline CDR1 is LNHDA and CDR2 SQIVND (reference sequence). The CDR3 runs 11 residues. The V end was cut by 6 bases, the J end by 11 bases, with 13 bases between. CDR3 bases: TGTGCCAGTAGGCACCAAGCGCGGGCTTTCTTT. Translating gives CASRHQARAFF.

This CDR3 reads CATSRDPEGYGYTF. CDR3 DNA: TGTGCCACCAGCAGAGATCCTGAGGGCTATGGCTACACCTTC. The chain carries TRBV15 and TRBJ1-2; D not certain. The CDR3 is made up of 14 amino acids. Germline CDR1 is LNHNV and CDR2 is YYDKDF (reference sequence). Between the trimmed V and J ends, which lost 0 bases and 4 bases, there was a span of 9 bases.

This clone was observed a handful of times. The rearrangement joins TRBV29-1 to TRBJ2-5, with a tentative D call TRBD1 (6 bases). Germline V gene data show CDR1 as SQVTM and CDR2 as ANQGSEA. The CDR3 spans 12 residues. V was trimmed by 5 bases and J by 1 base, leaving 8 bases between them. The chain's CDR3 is CSVRRGQETQYF. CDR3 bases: TGCAGCGTTCGCAGGGGCCAAGAGACCCAGTACTTC.

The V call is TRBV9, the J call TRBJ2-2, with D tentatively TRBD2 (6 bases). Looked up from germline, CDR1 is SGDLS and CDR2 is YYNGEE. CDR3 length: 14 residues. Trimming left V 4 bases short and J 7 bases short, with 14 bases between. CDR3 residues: CASSSERRGGELFF. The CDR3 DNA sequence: TGTGCCAGCAGCTCAGAGAGGCGGGGCGGGGAGCTGTTTTTT.

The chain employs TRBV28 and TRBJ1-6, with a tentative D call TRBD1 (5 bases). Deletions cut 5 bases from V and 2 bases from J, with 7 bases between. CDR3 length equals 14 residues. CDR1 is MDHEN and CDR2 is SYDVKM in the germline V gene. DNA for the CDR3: TGTGCCAGCAGTGGGGGGGCCTATAATTCACCCCTCCACTTT. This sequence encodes CASSGGAYNSPLHF.

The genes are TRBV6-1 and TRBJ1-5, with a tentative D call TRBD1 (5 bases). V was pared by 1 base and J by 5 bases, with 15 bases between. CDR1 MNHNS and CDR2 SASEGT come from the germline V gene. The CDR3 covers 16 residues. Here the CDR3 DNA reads TGTGCCAGCAGTGAAGGGGGAGCGGGGACCTATCAGCCCCAGCATTTT. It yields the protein CASSEGGAGTYQPQHF.

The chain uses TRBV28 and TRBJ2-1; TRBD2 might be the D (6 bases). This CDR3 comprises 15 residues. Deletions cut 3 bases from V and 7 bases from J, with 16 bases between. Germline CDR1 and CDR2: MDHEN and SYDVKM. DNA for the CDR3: TGTGCCAGCAGTTTGCCAGGAGGGCTGGGGAATGAGCAGTTCTTC. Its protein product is CASSLPGGLGNEQFF.

The CDR3 loop reads CATATNPTGVNGYTF. The CDR3 DNA sequence: TGTGCCACCGCTACCAACCCTACAGGGGTTAATGGCTACACCTTC. The chain joins TRBV11-2 to TRBJ1-2; 7 bases align to TRBD1. V trimming: 10 bases; J trimming: 6 bases; junction bases outside the gene matches: 17. The germline CDR1 and CDR2 sequences are SGHAT and FQNNGV. The CDR3 loop spans 15 amino acids.

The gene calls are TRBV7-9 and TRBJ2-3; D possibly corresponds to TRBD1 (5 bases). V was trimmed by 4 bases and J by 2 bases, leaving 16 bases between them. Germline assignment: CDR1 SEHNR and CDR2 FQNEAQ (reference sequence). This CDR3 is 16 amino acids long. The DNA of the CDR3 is TGTGCCAGCAGCTCGGGCGGCTTGGACAACACAGATACGCAGTATTTT. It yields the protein CASSSGGLDNTDTQYF.

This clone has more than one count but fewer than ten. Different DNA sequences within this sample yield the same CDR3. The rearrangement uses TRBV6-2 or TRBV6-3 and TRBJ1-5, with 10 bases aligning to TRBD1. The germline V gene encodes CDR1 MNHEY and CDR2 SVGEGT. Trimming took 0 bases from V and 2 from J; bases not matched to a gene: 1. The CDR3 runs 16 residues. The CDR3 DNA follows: TGTGCCAGCAGTTACTCCGGGACAGGGGGCAATCAGCCCCAGCATTTT. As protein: CASSYSGTGGNQPQHF.

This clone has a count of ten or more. The chain's CDR3 is CASSVGVRGGTDTQYF. The CDR3 DNA follows: TGTGCCAGCAGCGTAGGGGTGCGGGGAGGCACAGATACGCAGTATTTT. The chain joins TRBV9 to TRBJ2-3; D is perhaps TRBD2 (6 bases). The CDR3 is made up of 16 amino acids. Germline loops: CDR1 SGDLS, CDR2 YYNGEE. Between the trimmed V and J ends, which lost 0 bases and 1 base, there was a span of 12 bases.

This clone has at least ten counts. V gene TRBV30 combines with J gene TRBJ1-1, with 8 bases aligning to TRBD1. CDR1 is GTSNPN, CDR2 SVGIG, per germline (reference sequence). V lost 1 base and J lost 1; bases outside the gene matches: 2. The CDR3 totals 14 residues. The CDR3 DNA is TGTGCCTGGAGTGGCGGGACAGGGAACACTGAAGCTTTCTTT. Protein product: CAWSGGTGNTEAFF.

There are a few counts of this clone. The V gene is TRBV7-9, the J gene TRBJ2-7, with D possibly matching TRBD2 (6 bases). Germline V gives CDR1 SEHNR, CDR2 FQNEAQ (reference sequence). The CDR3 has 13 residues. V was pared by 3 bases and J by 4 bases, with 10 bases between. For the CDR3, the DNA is TGTGCCAGCAGCTTGAACGCGGGGTACGAGCAGTACTTC. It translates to CASSLNAGYEQYF. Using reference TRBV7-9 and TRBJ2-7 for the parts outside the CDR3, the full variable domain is DTGVSQNPRHKITKRGQNVTFRCDPISEHNRLYWYRQTLGQGPEFLTYFQNEAQLEKSRLLSDRFSAERPKGSFSTLEIQRTEQGDSAMYLCASSLNAGYEQYFGPGTRLTVT.

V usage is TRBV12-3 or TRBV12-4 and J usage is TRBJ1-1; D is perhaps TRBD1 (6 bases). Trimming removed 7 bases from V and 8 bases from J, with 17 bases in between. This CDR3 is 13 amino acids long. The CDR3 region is CASTPGGQVEAFF. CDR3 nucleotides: TGTGCCAGCACCCCGGGGGGCCAGGTGGAAGCTTTCTTT.

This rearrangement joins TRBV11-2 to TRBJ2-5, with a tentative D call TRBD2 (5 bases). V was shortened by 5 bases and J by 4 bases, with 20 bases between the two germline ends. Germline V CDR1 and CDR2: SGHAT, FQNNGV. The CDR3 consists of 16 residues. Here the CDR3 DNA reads TGTGCCAGCAGCCCTCATAGGCTAGCATTGGCAGAGACCCAGTACTTC. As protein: CASSPHRLALAETQYF.

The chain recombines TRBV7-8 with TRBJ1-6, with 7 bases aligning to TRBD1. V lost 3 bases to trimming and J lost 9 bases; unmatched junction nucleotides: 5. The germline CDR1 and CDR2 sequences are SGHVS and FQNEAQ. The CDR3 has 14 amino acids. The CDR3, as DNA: TGTGCCAGCAGCTTTACAGGGGTGGCTTCACCCCTCCACTTT. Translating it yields CASSFTGVASPLHF.

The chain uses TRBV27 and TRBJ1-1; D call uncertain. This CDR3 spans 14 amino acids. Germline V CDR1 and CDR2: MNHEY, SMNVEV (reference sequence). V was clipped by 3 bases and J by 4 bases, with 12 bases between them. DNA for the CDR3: TGTGCCAGCAGTTTGGGGAGGCGACTCACTGAAGCTTTCTTT. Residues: CASSLGRRLTEAFF.

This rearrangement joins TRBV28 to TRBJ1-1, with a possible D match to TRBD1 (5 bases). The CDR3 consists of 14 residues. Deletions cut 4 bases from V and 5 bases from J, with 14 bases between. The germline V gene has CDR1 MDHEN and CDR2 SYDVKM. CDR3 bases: TGTGCCAGCAGTTCTCCGGGGGGTAGGACTGAAGCTTTCTTT. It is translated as CASSSPGGRTEAFF.

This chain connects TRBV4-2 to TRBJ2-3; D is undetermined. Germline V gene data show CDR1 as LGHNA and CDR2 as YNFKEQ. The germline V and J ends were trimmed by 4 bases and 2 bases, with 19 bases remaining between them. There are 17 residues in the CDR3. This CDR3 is CASSPSGLSYSTDTQYF. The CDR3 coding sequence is TGTGCCAGCAGCCCAAGTGGGCTTTCCTACTCCACAGATACGCAGTATTTT.

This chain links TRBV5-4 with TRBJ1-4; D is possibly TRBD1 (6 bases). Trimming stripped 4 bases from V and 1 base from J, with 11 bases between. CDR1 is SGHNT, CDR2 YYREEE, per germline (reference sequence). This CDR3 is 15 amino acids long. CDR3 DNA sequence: TGTGCCAGCAGCCCGAGCAGGGGAACTAATGAAAAACTGTTTTTT. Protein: CASSPSRGTNEKLFF.

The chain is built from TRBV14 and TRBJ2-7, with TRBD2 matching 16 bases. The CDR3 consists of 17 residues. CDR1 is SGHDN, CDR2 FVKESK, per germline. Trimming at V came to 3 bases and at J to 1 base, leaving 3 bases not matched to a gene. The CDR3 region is CASSHPGLAGGSYEQYF. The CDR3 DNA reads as TGTGCCAGCAGCCACCCGGGACTAGCGGGGGGGTCCTACGAGCAGTACTTC.